This is a list of T cell receptor beta chains from one sample in a study of naive and memory T cell subsets. TCRdb used MiXCR to reprocess the UMI-ligation and nested PCR reads, holding one entry per CDR3 protein. In the table there are 85,000 to 130,000 distinct CDR3 sequences, about 15% of which are singletons. Sequencing was performed on naive CD8+ T cells from blood. These receptors all stem from a human donor in good health. Each CDR3 is given with its conserved first and last residue. A D gene is named only where the DNA matches it firmly. Only some rows state a clone size, as once, few, many or a class for expanded clones.

12,TRBV18,.,many,TRBJ2-7,TGTGCCAGCTCACCTTGGGGTGACGAGCAGTACTTC,CASSPWGDEQYF
11,TRBV28,.,many,TRBJ2-7,TGTGCCAGCAGTTTAACCTACGAGCAGTACTTC,CASSLTYEQYF
18,TRBV12-3/TRBV12-4,TRBD2,.,TRBJ2-3,TGTGCCAGCAGTTTTGTCAGTAGGGCTAGCGGGAGTTCAGATACGCAGTATTTT,CASSFVSRASGSSDTQYF
18,TRBV27,.,few,TRBJ2-6,TGTGCCAGCAGTCTCCGCGTATTCCAGGGCTCTGGGGCCAACGTCCTGACTTTC,CASSLRVFQGSGANVLTF
14,TRBV19,.,few,TRBJ1-6,TGTGCCAGTAGTATAGGCTCCTATAATTCACCCCTCCACTTT,CASSIGSYNSPLHF
14,TRBV7-8,.,few,TRBJ2-7,TGTGCCAGCAGCTTAGTTCCGCAGGGGTACGAGCAGTACTTC,CASSLVPQGYEQYF
17,TRBV24-1,TRBD2,.,TRBJ2-2,TGTGCCACCACGCCTAGCGGGGATTTAGCGAACACCGGGGAGCTGTTTTTT,CATTPSGDLANTGELFF
16,TRBV14,.,.,TRBJ2-1,TGTGCCAGCAGCCAAAGGCTAGCCGGCGGGATCGATGAGCAGTTCTTC,CASSQRLAGGIDEQFF
10,TRBV12-3/TRBV12-4,.,.,TRBJ2-2,TGTGCCAGCAGTCGAGGGGAGCTGTTTTTT,CASSRGELFF
13,TRBV4-2,.,few,TRBJ2-5,TGTGCCAGCAGCCAAGGAGGTGGGGAGACCCAGTACTTC,CASSQGGGETQYF
14,TRBV29-1,.,.,TRBJ1-5,TGCAGCGTTGAGTTAACAGGGACGGATCAGCCCCAGCATTTT,CSVELTGTDQPQHF
11,TRBV27,.,many,TRBJ2-7,TGTGCCAGCAGTAGTAGCTACGAGCAGTACTTC,CASSSSYEQYF
14,TRBV7-9,.,few,TRBJ2-7,TGTGCCAGCAGCCCCCGGGGCACATCCTACGAGCAGTACTTC,CASSPRGTSYEQYF
16,TRBV28,TRBD1,many,TRBJ2-7,TGTGCCAGCAGTTCTGGGACCGGGACAGGGAGACTCGAGCAGTACTTC,CASSSGTGTGRLEQYF
11,TRBV30,.,few,TRBJ1-1,TGTGCCTCGCTCATGGGGACTGAAGCTTTCTTT,CASLMGTEAFF
12,TRBV29-1,.,few,TRBJ2-7,TGCAGCGTGTACGAAGGGGGGTACGAGCAGTACTTC,CSVYEGGYEQYF
16,TRBV5-1,TRBD1,.,TRBJ2-3,TGCGCCAGCAGGCACGGGACAGGGAAAGGCACAGATACGCAGTATTTT,CASRHGTGKGTDTQYF
15,TRBV5-1,TRBD2,.,TRBJ2-7,TGCGCCAGCAGGTCCGGGACTAGCGGTTACTACGAGCAGTACTTC,CASRSGTSGYYEQYF
14,TRBV29-1,TRBD1,.,TRBJ2-7,TGCAGCGTTGGGACCGGGACAGGATACTACGAGCAGTACTTC,CSVGTGTGYYEQYF
14,TRBV6-5,.,.,TRBJ2-1,TGTGCCAGCAGTTCCGAAGGCGCGGTCAATGAGCAGTTCTTC,CASSSEGAVNEQFF
14,TRBV29-1,.,few,TRBJ2-3,TGCAGCGTTGATACTAGTTTGGGTCCAGATACGCAGTATTTT,CSVDTSLGPDTQYF
18,TRBV29-1,.,.,TRBJ2-1,TGCAGCGTTGACCCGCTCGGATTGGGACATATCTCCTACAATGAGCAGTTCTTC,CSVDPLGLGHISYNEQFF